This is a list of T cell receptor beta chains from one sample in a study of cytomegalovirus exposure and HLA in healthy donors. Repertoires were generated with immunoSEQ multiplex PCR, while TCRdb's copy carries only in-frame clones and drops some. Of some 140,000 clones listed, about four fifths are singletons. The specimen was PBMCs. Receptor source: a male donor in good health and CMV-seropositive. CDR3s include the opening cysteine and the closing phenylalanine or tryptophan. D genes are given only for firm matches. A row's size may be missing; if present it is once, few, many or a size class.

clone_size,d_call,j_call,v_call,cdr3_nt,cdr3_aa
once,-,TRBJ1-1,TRBV7-9,TGTGCCAGCAGCTTTTCCCCGCGGGCGAACACTGAAGCTTTCTTT,CASSFSPRANTEAFF
-,TRBD1,TRBJ2-1,TRBV5-4,TGTGCCAGCATCATCACGGGACAGGGAGGGAATGAGCAGTTCTTC,CASIITGQGGNEQFF
-,-,TRBJ2-1,TRBV19,TGTGCCAGTAGTATACGTTATGAGCAGTTCTTC,CASSIRYEQFF
-,TRBD2,TRBJ2-1,TRBV19,TGTGCCAGTAGTAAAGCGGGGGGGCCCTACAATGAGCAGTTCTTC,CASSKAGGPYNEQFF
-,TRBD2,TRBJ2-6,TRBV10-3,TGTGCCATCTCCCCAGGAGCGGGACTAGCCGCCTCTGGGGCCAACGTCCTGACTTTC,CAISPGAGLAASGANVLTF
-,TRBD1,TRBJ2-7,TRBV6-1,TGTGCCAGCAGTGAACCACCCGGGACAGGGAAGTACGAGCAGTACTTC,CASSEPPGTGKYEQYF
few,TRBD1,TRBJ2-7,TRBV27,TGTGCCAGCAGTTTATTAGGGACAGGGGACTACGAGCAGTACTTC,CASSLLGTGDYEQYF
-,-,TRBJ2-3,TRBV7-9,TGTGCCTCCTATAGTTGGGGGGGGGCCCGCACAGATACGCAGTATTTT,CASYSWGGARTDTQYF
once,TRBD1,TRBJ2-5,TRBV27,TGTGCCAGCAGTTTATCGGACAGGTTCCCAAGGAGAGAGACCCAGTACTTC,CASSLSDRFPRRETQYF
-,-,TRBJ1-5,TRBV4-3,TGCGCCAGCAGCCCGACAGTCGTTCAGCCCCAGCATTTT,CASSPTVVQPQHF
-,-,TRBJ2-3,TRBV5-6,TGTGCCAGCAGCTTGGGGGGCCCAGATACGCAGTATTTT,CASSLGGPDTQYF
-,-,TRBJ2-1,TRBV6-1,TGTGCCAGCAGTGAAGCCCCTAGCAATGAGCAGTTCTTC,CASSEAPSNEQFF
once,-,TRBJ1-5,TRBV6-5,TGTGCCAGCAGTTACTCGGCAGGGGATAGCAGTCAGCCCCAGCATTTT,CASSYSAGDSSQPQHF
-,TRBD1,TRBJ1-2,TRBV18,TGTGCCAGCTCACCCCGCGACAGGGGTGTTGGTGGCTATGGCTACACCTTC,CASSPRDRGVGGYGYTF
-,-,TRBJ2-7,TRBV27,TGTGCCAGCAGTTTAACGGGATCGACCTGGACTTACGAGCAGTACTTC,CASSLTGSTWTYEQYF
once,TRBD1,TRBJ2-2,TRBV28,TGTGCCAGCGTCGGGACAGGATTGAACACCGGGGAGCTGTTTTTT,CASVGTGLNTGELFF
-,-,TRBJ2-3,TRBV11-3,TGTGCCAGCAGCTTAGGATCCTCTATGAATACGCAGTATTTT,CASSLGSSMNTQYF
-,-,TRBJ1-2,TRBV27,TGTGCCAGCAGTTTAGCTGCCTTACCAGCTAACTATGGCTACACCTTC,CASSLAALPANYGYTF
-,-,TRBJ1-6,TRBV6-1,TGTGCCAGCAGTTCGGACGGGATCTATAATTCACCCCTCCACTTT,CASSSDGIYNSPLHF
-,-,TRBJ2-1,TRBV5-6,TGTGCCAGCAGCCGCCCCGGGCGGGCTGTCGATGAGCAGTTCTTC,CASSRPGRAVDEQFF
-,TRBD2,TRBJ2-1,TRBV11-2,TGTGCCAGCAGGGGGCGGGGGGCGATGGGCCATGAGCAGTTCTTC,CASRGRGAMGHEQFF
-,-,TRBJ2-6,TRBV6-5,TGTGCCAGCAGTTATAGGAGCTCTGGGGCCAACGTCCTGCCTTTC,CASSYRSSGANVLPF
-,-,TRBJ2-2,TRBV28,TGTGCCAGCAGGTCCTTGTGGGGGCCCGGGGAGCTGTTTTTT,CASRSLWGPGELFF
-,-,TRBJ1-3,TRBV25-1,TGTGCCAGCAGTTATCAGGGTTACACCATATATTTT,CASSYQGYTIYF
-,TRBD2,TRBJ2-7,TRBV19,TGTGCCAGTAGTATTGGTCTAGCGGGACCATCCCTCTACGAGCAGTACTTC,CASSIGLAGPSLYEQYF
-,-,TRBJ2-2,TRBV4-1,TGCGCCAGCAGCCAACCGATAAGCCGAACCTACACCGGGGAGCTGTTTTTT,CASSQPISRTYTGELFF
-,-,TRBJ2-1,TRBV5-6,TGTGCCAGCAGCCCTACAGGGCTAGCTCACAATGAGCAGTTCTTC,CASSPTGLAHNEQFF
-,-,TRBJ2-2,TRBV10-3,TGTGCCATCGTTAGGACAGTGAACACCGGGGAGCTGTTTTTT,CAIVRTVNTGELFF
-,-,TRBJ2-3,TRBV7-3,TGTGCCAGCAGCCTCTACGGCACAGATACGCAGTATTTT,CASSLYGTDTQYF
-,TRBD1,TRBJ2-1,TRBV9,TGTGCCAGCAGCGTAGCACAGGGGGCTGAGCAGTTCTTC,CASSVAQGAEQFF
few,-,TRBJ2-1,TRBV7-3,TGTGCCAGCAGCTCCAACTCGGCGGGGCCCTCTGAGCAGTTCTTC,CASSSNSAGPSEQFF
-,-,TRBJ2-1,TRBV7-8,TGTGCCAGCAGCTTTTCAGATTACAATGAGCAGTTCTTC,CASSFSDYNEQFF
-,TRBD2,TRBJ2-3,TRBV7-3,TGTGCCAGCAGCTTAGTGGGGAATTCGGGACTAATGGGCACAGATACGCAGTATTTT,CASSLVGNSGLMGTDTQYF
-,-,TRBJ2-7,TRBV28,TGTGCCAGCAGTCCCGGGAGCCTTGGGTCCTACGAGCAGTACTTC,CASSPGSLGSYEQYF
-,TRBD1,TRBJ2-7,TRBV7-9,TGTGCCAGCAGAAGGGACAGGGACGAGCAGTACTTC,CASRRDRDEQYF
-,TRBD2,TRBJ2-1,TRBV11-3,TGTGCCAGCAGCGAGGGGACTAGCGGGAGTAGGGATGAGCAGTTCTTC,CASSEGTSGSRDEQFF
few,TRBD1,TRBJ2-3,TRBV5-4,TGTGCCAGCAGCCGACTCACAGGGGTGGGCACAGATACGCAGTATTTT,CASSRLTGVGTDTQYF